Following are 14 T cell receptor beta chains from one sample sequenced in a study of T cell responses to AZD1222 COVID-19 vaccine (dated by TCRdb to the early 2020s). The library was prepared using the immunoSEQ multiplex PCR assay. Not all clones reach the TCRdb copy of this immuneACCESS table, which keeps in-frame sequences only. Checked studies attribute under half of the gap to unresolved V genes and leave the rest unexplained. This sample comprises approximately 190,000 clones, around 94% of them detected only once. Around 3.6% of the sample is held by the ten biggest clonotypes. Per the publication, the time point label means: about 28 days (+/-7) after the second vaccine dose. Explained via the paper, the treatment or condition label denotes: meningococcal conjugate vaccine given as trial control. The source material was peripheral blood, sampled 28 days after the second dose of the MenACWY control vaccine. These receptors were obtained from an adult who received the MenACWY meningococcal vaccine as a control.

CDR3 region: CASSYSRSENYGYTF. The CDR3 DNA is TGTGCCAGCAGTTACTCGAGGTCGGAGAACTATGGCTACACCTTC. The gene calls are TRBV6-5 and TRBJ1-2, with D unclear. Germline CDR1 is MNHEY and CDR2 is SVGAGI. The CDR3 is 15 residues long. V dropped 0 bases and J dropped 2 bases, with 10 bases sitting between them.

The chain joins TRBV2 to TRBJ1-2, with a tentative D call TRBD1 (5 bases). The CDR3 is made up of 12 amino acids. Trimming shortened V by 8 bases and J by 7 bases, and 14 bases separated the two germline ends. Germline CDR1 is SNHLY and CDR2 is FYNNEI. The CDR3 is CASATPGAGYTF. As DNA, the CDR3 is TGTGCCAGCGCGACACCCGGGGCTGGCTACACCTTC.

The chain joins TRBV6-5 to TRBJ1-2; D is uncertain. CDR1 is MNHEY, CDR2 SVGAGI, per germline. The CDR3 loop spans 12 amino acids. Trimming removed 4 bases from V and 5 bases from J, with 8 bases in between. The CDR3: CASSSTGYGYTF. DNA for the CDR3: TGTGCCAGCAGTTCGACGGGTTATGGCTACACCTTC.

CDR3 region: CASSIAGPNTGELFF. CDR3 sequence (DNA): TGTGCCAGTAGTATCGCCGGACCCAACACCGGGGAGCTGTTTTTT. This chain connects TRBV19 to TRBJ2-2, with unresolved D. With 3 bases removed from V and 2 bases from J, the gap between germline ends came to 10 bases. CDR1 and CDR2 (germline): LNHDA, SQIVND (reference sequence). The CDR3 is 15 residues long.

The rearrangement joins TRBV29-1 to TRBJ2-2; weak D call: TRBD1 (5 bases). Germline V gives CDR1 SQVTM, CDR2 ANQGSEA. The CDR3 contains 16 residues. CDR3 sequence (DNA): TGCATCCCCGTGGTACAGGCCCCGGTGAGGTCCGGGGAGCTGTTTTTT. Translating it yields CIPVVQAPVRSGELFF.

The chain recombines TRBV7-2 with TRBJ1-2; 12 nucleotides agree with TRBD1. Germline trimming cut 4 bases from V and 4 bases from J; bases unmatched to any gene: 4. The CDR3 runs to 15 residues. Germline V gene sequence: CDR1 SGHTA, CDR2 FQGNSA. The CDR3 loop reads CASSSGQGASYGYTF. The DNA of the CDR3 is TGTGCCAGCAGCTCGGGACAGGGGGCTTCCTATGGCTACACCTTC.

The chain employs TRBV10-3 and TRBJ1-4; unclear D gene. The CDR3 is made up of 13 amino acids. V lost 9 bases and J 5 bases, leaving 13 bases between the germline ends. Germline assignment: CDR1 ENHRY and CDR2 SYGVKD. This CDR3 is CAISRAENEKLFF. As DNA, the CDR3 is TGTGCCATAAGCCGGGCAGAAAATGAAAAACTGTTTTTT.

V is TRBV2 and J is TRBJ1-1; D unresolved. Trimming removed 6 bases from V and 4 bases from J, with 12 bases in between. There are 13 residues in the CDR3. Germline lookup yields CDR1 SNHLY and CDR2 FYNNEI. This chain's CDR3 is CASSRGLGTEAFF. The CDR3 coding sequence is TGTGCCAGCAGCCGGGGTTTAGGCACTGAAGCTTTCTTT.

The V call is TRBV7-7, the J call TRBJ2-2, with TRBD1 matching over 7 bases. The CDR3 loop spans 14 amino acids. Germline V lookup: CDR1 SSHAT, CDR2 FNYEAQ (reference sequence). The CDR3 here is CAYRTGGVTGELFF. The CDR3 nucleotides read TGTGCGTACCGGACAGGCGGTGTCACCGGGGAGCTGTTTTTT.

The chain is built from TRBV27 and TRBJ2-1; D is ambiguous. The ends were cut back, 5 bases at V and 6 bases at J, with 11 bases in the middle. CDR1 MNHEY and CDR2 SMNVEV come from the germline V gene (reference sequence). The CDR3 is 13 residues long. The CDR3 region has the DNA TGTGCCAGCAGTATCCCGCCCGCCAATGAGCAGTTCTTC. This encodes CASSIPPANEQFF.

This chain connects TRBV19 to TRBJ2-7; D gene unclear. This CDR3 spans 13 amino acids. The germline gives CDR1 LNHDA, CDR2 SQIVND (reference sequence). Trimming removed 5 bases at V and 1 base at J, with 9 bases between. CDR3 region: CASSAGSSYEQYF. CDR3 sequence (DNA): TGTGCCAGTAGTGCAGGATCATCCTACGAGCAGTACTTC.

The chain links TRBV6-5 to TRBJ2-7; 7 bases fit TRBD2. Per the germline V gene, CDR1 is MNHEY and CDR2 is SVGAGI. The V segment lost 8 bases and the J segment 5 bases; nucleotides outside the gene matches: 9. CDR3 length: 13 amino acids. CDR3 in DNA: TGTGCCAGCCGGAGCGGGATTATGAACGAGCAGTACTTC. Its protein product is CASRSGIMNEQYF.

The gene calls are TRBV13 and TRBJ2-7, with 12 positions matching TRBD2. Germline trimming cut 2 bases from V and 3 bases from J; bases unmatched to any gene: 2. Per germline, CDR1 PRHDT and CDR2 FYEKMQ (reference sequence). The CDR3 runs to 15 residues. The CDR3 sequence: CASSLRGLAGYEQYF. Written as DNA, the CDR3 is TGTGCCAGCAGCTTAAGGGGACTAGCGGGCTACGAGCAGTACTTC.

The J gene is TRBJ2-7, the V gene TRBV27; TRBD1 matches 10 bases. The trim removed 6 bases at V and 2 bases at J, leaving 4 bases unmatched. The CDR3 spans 14 residues. Looked up from germline, CDR1 is MNHEY and CDR2 is SMNVEV (reference sequence). In DNA form, the CDR3 reads TGTGCCAGCAGGACGGGGACAGGGGCCTACGAGCAGTACTTC. This sequence encodes CASRTGTGAYEQYF.